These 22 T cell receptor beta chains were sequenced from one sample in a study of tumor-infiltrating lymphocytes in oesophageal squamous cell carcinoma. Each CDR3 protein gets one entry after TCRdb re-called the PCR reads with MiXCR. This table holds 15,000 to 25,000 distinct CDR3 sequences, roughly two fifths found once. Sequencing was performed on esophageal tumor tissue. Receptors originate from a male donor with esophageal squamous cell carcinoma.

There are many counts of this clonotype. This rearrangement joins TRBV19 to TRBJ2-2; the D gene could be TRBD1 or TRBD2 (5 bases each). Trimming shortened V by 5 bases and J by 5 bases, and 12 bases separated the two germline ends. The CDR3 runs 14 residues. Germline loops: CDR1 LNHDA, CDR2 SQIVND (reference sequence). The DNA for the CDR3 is TGTGCCAGTAGTGGGACCCAGGGAACCGGGGAGCTGTTTTTT. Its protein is CASSGTQGTGELFF.

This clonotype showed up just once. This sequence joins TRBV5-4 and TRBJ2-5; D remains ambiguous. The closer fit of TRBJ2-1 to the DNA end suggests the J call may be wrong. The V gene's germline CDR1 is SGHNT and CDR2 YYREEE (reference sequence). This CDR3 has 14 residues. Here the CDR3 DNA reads TGTGCCAGCAGCTTGAGTGTGGCGTACAATGAGCAGTTCTTC. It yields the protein CASSLSVAYNEQFF.

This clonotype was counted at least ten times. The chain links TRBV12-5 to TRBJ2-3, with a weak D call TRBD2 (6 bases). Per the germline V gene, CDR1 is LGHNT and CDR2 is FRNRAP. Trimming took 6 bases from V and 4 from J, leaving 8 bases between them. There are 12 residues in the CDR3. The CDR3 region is CASGEGSDTQYF. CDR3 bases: TGTGCTAGTGGGGAGGGGTCAGATACGCAGTATTTT.

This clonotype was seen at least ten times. For the CDR3, the DNA is TGTGCCAGCAGTTACTCGACCGCCCAGGGAGAAGCTTTCTTT. Residues: CASSYSTAQGEAFF. This rearrangement joins TRBV6-6 to TRBJ1-1, with TRBD1 as a possible D gene (5 bases). The CDR3 totals 14 residues. Per germline, CDR1 MNHNY and CDR2 SVGAGI (reference sequence). V shed 0 bases and J shed 8 bases, with 13 bases lying between them.

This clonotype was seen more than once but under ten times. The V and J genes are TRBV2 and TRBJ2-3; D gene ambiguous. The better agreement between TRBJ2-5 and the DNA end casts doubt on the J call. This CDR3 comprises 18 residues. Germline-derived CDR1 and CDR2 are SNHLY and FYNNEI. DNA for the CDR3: TGTGCCAGCAGTGACCCCCCCGAGTTGTTAAATTTAGGAGAGACCCAGTACTTC. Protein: CASSDPPELLNLGETQYF.

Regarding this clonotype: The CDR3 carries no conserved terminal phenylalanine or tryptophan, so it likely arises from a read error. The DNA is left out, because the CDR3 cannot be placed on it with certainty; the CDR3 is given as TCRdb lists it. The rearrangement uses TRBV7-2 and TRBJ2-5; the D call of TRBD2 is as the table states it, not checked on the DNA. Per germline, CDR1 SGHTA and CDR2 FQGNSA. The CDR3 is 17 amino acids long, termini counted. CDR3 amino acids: CASSDTTGGNSPLHFGN.

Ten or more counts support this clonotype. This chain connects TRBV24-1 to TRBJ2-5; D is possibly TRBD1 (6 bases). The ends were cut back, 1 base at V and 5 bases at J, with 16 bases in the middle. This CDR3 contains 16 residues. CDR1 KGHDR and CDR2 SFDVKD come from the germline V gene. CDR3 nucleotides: TGTGCCACCAGTGATTTAGGACAGCCCCAGGGGGAGACCCAGTACTTC. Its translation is CATSDLGQPQGETQYF.

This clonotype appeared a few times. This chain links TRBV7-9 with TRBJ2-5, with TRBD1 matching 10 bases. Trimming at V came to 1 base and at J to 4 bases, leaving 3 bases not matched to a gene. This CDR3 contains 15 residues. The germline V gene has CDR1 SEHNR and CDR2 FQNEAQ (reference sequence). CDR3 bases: TGTGCCAGCAGCTTAGGGGACAGGGGTTTAGAGACCCAGTACTTC. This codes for CASSLGDRGLETQYF. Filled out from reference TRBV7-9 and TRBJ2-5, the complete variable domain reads DTGVSQNPRHKITKRGQNVTFRCDPISEHNRLYWYRQTLGQGPEFLTYFQNEAQLEKSRLLSDRFSAERPKGSFSTLEIQRTEQGDSAMYLCASSLGDRGLETQYFGPGTRLLVL.

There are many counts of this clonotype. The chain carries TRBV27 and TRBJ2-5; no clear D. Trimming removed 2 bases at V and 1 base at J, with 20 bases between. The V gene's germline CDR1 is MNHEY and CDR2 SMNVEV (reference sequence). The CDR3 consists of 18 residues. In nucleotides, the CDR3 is TGTGCCAGCAGTTTAGGGTTAAGGGAACCTAGGTCCCAAGAGACCCAGTACTTC. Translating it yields CASSLGLREPRSQETQYF.

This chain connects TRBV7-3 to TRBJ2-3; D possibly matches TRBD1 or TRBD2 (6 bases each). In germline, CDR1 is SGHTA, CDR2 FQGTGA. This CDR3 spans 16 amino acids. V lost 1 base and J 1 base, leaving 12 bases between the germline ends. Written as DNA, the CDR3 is TGTGCCAGCAGCTTAAAGGGGGGATGGGGCACAGATACGCAGTATTTT. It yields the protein CASSLKGGWGTDTQYF.

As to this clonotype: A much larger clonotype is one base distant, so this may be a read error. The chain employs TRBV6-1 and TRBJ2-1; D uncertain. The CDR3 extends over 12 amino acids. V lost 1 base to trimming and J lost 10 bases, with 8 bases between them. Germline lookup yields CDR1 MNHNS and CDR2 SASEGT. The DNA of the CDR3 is TGTGCCAGCAGTGAAGTAGCCTACGAGCAGTTCTTC. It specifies CASSEVAYEQFF.

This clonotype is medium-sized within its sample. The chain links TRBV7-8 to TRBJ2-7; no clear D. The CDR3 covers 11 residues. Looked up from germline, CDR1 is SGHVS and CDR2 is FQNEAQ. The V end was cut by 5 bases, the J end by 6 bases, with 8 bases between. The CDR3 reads CASSPQVEQYF. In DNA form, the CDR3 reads TGTGCCAGCAGCCCCCAGGTCGAGCAGTACTTC.

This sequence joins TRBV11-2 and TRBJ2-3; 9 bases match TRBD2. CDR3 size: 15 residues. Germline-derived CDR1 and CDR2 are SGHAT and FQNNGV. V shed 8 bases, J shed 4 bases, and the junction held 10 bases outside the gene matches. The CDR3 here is CASGRGGGVPDTQYF. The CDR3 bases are TGTGCCAGCGGACGGGGCGGGGGGGTTCCAGATACGCAGTATTTT.

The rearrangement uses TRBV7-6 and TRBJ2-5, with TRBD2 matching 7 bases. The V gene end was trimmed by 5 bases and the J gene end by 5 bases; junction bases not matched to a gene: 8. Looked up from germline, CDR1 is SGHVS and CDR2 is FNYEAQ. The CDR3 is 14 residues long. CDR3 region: CASSPPWGGETQYF. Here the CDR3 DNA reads TGTGCCAGCAGCCCCCCTTGGGGAGGGGAGACCCAGTACTTC.

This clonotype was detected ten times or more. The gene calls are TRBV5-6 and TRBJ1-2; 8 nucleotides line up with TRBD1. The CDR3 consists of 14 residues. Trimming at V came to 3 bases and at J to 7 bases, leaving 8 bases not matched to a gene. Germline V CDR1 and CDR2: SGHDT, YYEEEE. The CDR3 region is CASSSRDRPGGYTF. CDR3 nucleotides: TGTGCCAGCAGCTCCCGGGACAGGCCCGGTGGCTACACCTTC.

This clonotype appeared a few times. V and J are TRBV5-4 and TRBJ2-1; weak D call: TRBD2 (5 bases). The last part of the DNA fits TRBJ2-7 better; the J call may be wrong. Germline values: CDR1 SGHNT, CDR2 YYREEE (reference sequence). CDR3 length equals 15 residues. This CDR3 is CASSYLWFGKGEQYF. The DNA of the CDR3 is TGTGCCAGCAGCTACCTTTGGTTCGGGAAAGGCGAGCAGTACTTC.

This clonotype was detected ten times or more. The CDR3 spells CASSLGDSSYNSPLHF. In DNA form, the CDR3 reads TGTGCCAGCAGCTTGGGGGACAGCTCCTATAATTCACCCCTCCACTTT. The V and J genes are TRBV5-6 and TRBJ1-6, with 7 bases aligning to TRBD1. The CDR3 is 16 amino acids. The junction had 0 bases not matched to a gene; V was cut back by 0 bases and J by 0 bases. Germline V gene lookup returns CDR1 SGHDT and CDR2 YYEEEE.

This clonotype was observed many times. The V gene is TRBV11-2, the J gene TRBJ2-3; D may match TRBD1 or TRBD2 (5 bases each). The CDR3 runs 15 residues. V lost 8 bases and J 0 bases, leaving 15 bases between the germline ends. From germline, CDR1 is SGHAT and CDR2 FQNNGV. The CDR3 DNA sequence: TGTGCCAGCGGCCGGGACCGATCTAGCACAGATACGCAGTATTTT. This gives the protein CASGRDRSSTDTQYF.

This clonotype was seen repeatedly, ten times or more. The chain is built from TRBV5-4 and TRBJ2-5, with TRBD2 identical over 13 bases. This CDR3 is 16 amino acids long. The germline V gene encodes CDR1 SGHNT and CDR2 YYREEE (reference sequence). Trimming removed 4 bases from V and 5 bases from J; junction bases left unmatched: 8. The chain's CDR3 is CASSEKLAGGGETQYF. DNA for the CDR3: TGTGCCAGCAGCGAGAAACTAGCGGGGGGGGGGGAGACCCAGTACTTC.

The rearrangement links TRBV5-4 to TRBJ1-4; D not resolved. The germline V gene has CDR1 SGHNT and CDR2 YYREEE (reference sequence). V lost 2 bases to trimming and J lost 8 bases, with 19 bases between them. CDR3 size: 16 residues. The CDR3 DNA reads TGTGCCAGCAGCTTTCGATCGGGCACTGAAGTGGAAAAACTGTTTTTT. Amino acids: CASSFRSGTEVEKLFF. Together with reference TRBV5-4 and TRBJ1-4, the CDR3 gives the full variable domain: ETGVTQSPTHLIKTRGQQVTLRCSSQSGHNTVSWYQQALGQGPQFIFQYYREEENGRGNFPPRFSGLQFPNYSSELNVNALELDDSALYLCASSFRSGTEVEKLFFGSGTQLSVL.

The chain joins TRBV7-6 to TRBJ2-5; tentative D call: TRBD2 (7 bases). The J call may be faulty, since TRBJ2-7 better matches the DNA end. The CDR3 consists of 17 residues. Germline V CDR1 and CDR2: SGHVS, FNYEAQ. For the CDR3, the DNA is TGTGCCAGCAGCTTAGTGGGGGGGGGGCTAGGTGTCTACGAGCAGTACTTC. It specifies CASSLVGGGLGVYEQYF.

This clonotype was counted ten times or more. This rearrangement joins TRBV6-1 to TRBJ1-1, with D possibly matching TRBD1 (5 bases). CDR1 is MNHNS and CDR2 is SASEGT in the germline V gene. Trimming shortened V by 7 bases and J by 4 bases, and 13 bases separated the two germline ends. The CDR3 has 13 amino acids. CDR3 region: CASTLGVSTEAFF. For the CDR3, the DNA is TGTGCCAGCACCCTGGGGGTAAGCACTGAAGCTTTCTTT.